These 20 T cell receptor beta chains share one sample of origin, sequenced in a study of cytomegalovirus exposure and HLA in healthy donors. The PCR used 60 Vbeta and 13 Jbeta primers. Profiled with immunoSEQ multiplex PCR; TCRdb holds only in-frame clones, not every one. The table shows 200,000 to 250,000 clones, with over 75% occurring only once. The sequenced sample consisted of PBMCs. These receptors all come from a woman aged 45-59 years in good health and CMV-seropositive.

This clone was seen a few times. The V gene is TRBV5-8, the J gene TRBJ2-7; D is perhaps TRBD1 (5 bases). Germline CDR1 SGHTS, CDR2 YDEGEE. This CDR3 spans 15 amino acids. V was trimmed by 1 base and J by 2 bases, leaving 13 bases between them. The CDR3 DNA reads TGTGCCAGCAGCTTGATAGGGGTTCCAACCTACGAGCAGTACTTC. It codes for CASSLIGVPTYEQYF. The full variable domain, completed using reference TRBV5-8 and TRBJ2-7, is EAGVTQSPTHLIKTRGQQATLRCSPISGHTSVYWYQQALGLGLQFLLWYDEGEERNRGNFPPRFSGRQFPNYSSELNVNALELEDSALYLCASSLIGVPTYEQYFGPGTRLTVT.

As concerns this clone: Distinct nucleotide sequences in the sample also encode this CDR3. This sequence joins TRBV18 and TRBJ2-7, with D perhaps matching TRBD1 (6 bases). The CDR3 contains 15 residues. Germline assignment: CDR1 KGHSH and CDR2 LQKENI. V was clipped by 5 bases and J by 5 bases, with 19 bases between them. The CDR3: CASSSFLTGSNEQYF. CDR3 bases: TGTGCCAGCTCATCCTTCCTCACAGGGAGCAACGAGCAGTACTTC. Variable domain in full (rest from reference TRBV18 and TRBJ2-7): NAGVMQNPRHLVRRRGQEARLRCSPMKGHSHVYWYRQLPEEGLKFMVYLQKENIIDESGMPKERFSAEFPKEGPSILRIQQVVRGDSAAYFCASSSFLTGSNEQYFGPGTRLTVT.

V gene TRBV28 combines with J gene TRBJ1-5; D not resolved. The CDR3 sequence is 14 residues long. Trimming removed 2 bases from V and 5 bases from J, with 10 bases in between. In germline, CDR1 is MDHEN, CDR2 SYDVKM. For the CDR3, the DNA is TGTGCCAGCAGTTTAAGAGGGTTTTATCAGCCCCAGCATTTT. Its protein is CASSLRGFYQPQHF. Complete variable domain (other parts from reference TRBV28 and TRBJ1-5): DVKVTQSSRYLVKRTGEKVFLECVQDMDHENMFWYRQDPGLGLRLIYFSYDVKMKEKGDIPEGYSVSREKKERFSLILESASTNQTSMYLCASSLRGFYQPQHFGDGTRLSIL.

The chain links TRBV28 to TRBJ1-5; D possibly corresponds to TRBD1 (5 bases). Germline V gene data show CDR1 as MDHEN and CDR2 as SYDVKM. Trimming took 5 bases from V and 4 from J, leaving 12 bases between them. The CDR3 is 14 residues long. CDR3 sequence reads: CASSISGVNQPQHF. CDR3 coding DNA: TGTGCCAGCAGTATATCGGGGGTAAATCAGCCCCAGCATTTT.

J is TRBJ2-2 and V is TRBV6-6, with 8 bases lining up with TRBD2. Germline V gene lookup returns CDR1 MNHNY and CDR2 SVGAGI (reference sequence). The ends lost 6 bases at V and 3 bases at J; junction bases unmatched: 6. The CDR3 totals 15 residues. The CDR3 sequence is CASSHRGGHTGELFF. DNA for the CDR3: TGTGCCAGCAGCCACCGGGGGGGACACACCGGGGAGCTGTTTTTT.

This chain links TRBV18 with TRBJ1-2, with D possibly TRBD1 on 6 matching bases. Trimming shortened V by 3 bases and J by 3 bases, and 17 bases separated the two germline ends. The CDR3 is made up of 16 amino acids. Per germline, CDR1 KGHSH and CDR2 LQKENI. CDR3 coding DNA: TGTGCCAGCTCACCGACGCCATCGGACAGATACTATGGCTACACCTTC. It specifies CASSPTPSDRYYGYTF.

The chain couples TRBV29-1 to TRBJ2-2, with D possibly being TRBD2 (5 bases). The V gene lost 5 bases and the J gene lost 6 bases, with 22 bases spanning the gap. The CDR3 contains 16 residues. Per germline, CDR1 SQVTM and CDR2 ANQGSEA. CDR3 sequence (DNA): TGCAGCGTTTCCCAGACGGGAACGTTCGTTGCCGGGGAGCTGTTTTTT. Its protein is CSVSQTGTFVAGELFF.

This clone was observed a handful of times. This chain's CDR3 is CASSYSGDYTEAFF. In DNA, the CDR3 is TGTGCCAGCAGTTACTCAGGGGATTACACTGAAGCTTTCTTT. The J gene is TRBJ1-1, the V gene TRBV6-6; D is possibly TRBD1 (5 bases). CDR3 length equals 14 residues. Looked up from germline, CDR1 is MNHNY and CDR2 is SVGAGI (reference sequence). V lost 0 bases and J 3 bases, leaving 8 bases between the germline ends.

V is TRBV5-6 and J is TRBJ2-7; the match to TRBD1 covers 9 bases. Germline V gene data show CDR1 as SGHDT and CDR2 as YYEEEE. The CDR3 covers 16 residues. V was clipped by 4 bases and J by 6 bases; unmatched bases: 14. CDR3 coding DNA: TGTGCCAGCAGCCCTGGGACAGGGAAAACCCTACGCGAGCAGTACTTC. Its translation is CASSPGTGKTLREQYF.

This clone was observed a few times. V usage is TRBV12-5 and J usage is TRBJ2-1; TRBD1 matches at 7 bases. Germline-derived CDR1 and CDR2 are LGHNT and FRNRAP. The CDR3 extends over 14 amino acids. J was trimmed by 6 bases and V by 1 base; bases with no gene match: 3. The CDR3 loop is CASGLGQGINEQFF. The DNA for the CDR3 is TGTGCTAGTGGTTTGGGACAGGGCATCAATGAGCAGTTCTTC.

This chain connects TRBV4-3 to TRBJ1-6; D call uncertain. The V end was cut by 3 bases, the J end by 9 bases, with 12 bases between. CDR3 size: 14 residues. Germline CDR1 and CDR2: LGHNA and YSLEER. The CDR3 coding sequence is TGCGCCAGCAGCCATGGGTCCAGCGGTTCACCCCTCCACTTT. This codes for CASSHGSSGSPLHF.

J is TRBJ2-1 and V is TRBV7-3; TRBD2 might be the D (5 bases). V was trimmed by 5 bases and J by 8 bases, leaving 19 bases between them. This CDR3 is 15 amino acids long. CDR1 and CDR2 from the germline V gene are SGHTA and FQGTGA. In DNA, the CDR3 is TGTGCCAGCAGCCGTACTAGTACCCCCCTCTATGAGCAGTTCTTC. Translation: CASSRTSTPLYEQFF.

A remark on this clone: At one boundary the junction diverges from the germline segment, which might be a read error. The chain uses TRBV4-2 and TRBJ1-1, with D unclear. This CDR3 is 15 amino acids long. CDR1 and CDR2 (germline): LGHNA, YNFKEQ. The CDR3 DNA reads as TGTGCCAGCAACCAAGAAGAAACGGTGAACACTGAAGCTTTCTTT. The encoded protein is CASNQEETVNTEAFF.

The rearrangement joins TRBV19 to TRBJ1-3; 11 bases agree with TRBD1. J lost 2 bases, V lost 10 bases, and 7 bases had no gene match. The CDR3 loop spans 15 amino acids. In germline, CDR1 is LNHDA, CDR2 SQIVND (reference sequence). In DNA, the CDR3 is TGTGCCACTAATCCGGGACAGGGGGCTGGAAACACCATATATTTT. Protein sequence: CATNPGQGAGNTIYF.

The gene calls are TRBV28 and TRBJ1-5, with TRBD1 matching 7 bases. CDR3 length equals 15 residues. Germline V gene lookup returns CDR1 MDHEN and CDR2 SYDVKM. The J segment lost 2 bases and the V segment lost 3 bases, leaving 4 bases of the junction unmatched. The CDR3 nucleotides are TGTGCCAGCAGTTTCCCAACAGGGGGCAATCAGCCCCAGCATTTT. This encodes CASSFPTGGNQPQHF.

The chain has TRBV5-1 and TRBJ1-3, with TRBD1 matching over 9 bases. The trim removed 2 bases at V and 0 bases at J, leaving 3 bases unmatched. CDR1 is SGHRS and CDR2 is YFSETQ in the germline V gene. The CDR3 has 16 amino acids. The CDR3 nucleotides are TGCGCCAGCAGCTTAGGGACAGGGCACTCTGGAAACACCATATATTTT. Translated, it gives CASSLGTGHSGNTIYF.

This chain links TRBV28 with TRBJ1-3; TRBD1 might be the D (6 bases). Germline V gene data show CDR1 as MDHEN and CDR2 as SYDVKM. The CDR3 contains 14 residues. The V and J ends lost 6 bases and 4 bases respectively, with 13 bases between them. The CDR3, as DNA: TGTGCCAGCAGGTCACAGGGACGAGGAAACACCATATATTTT. This translates into CASRSQGRGNTIYF.

V and J are TRBV10-2 and TRBJ2-1; D not certain. The V gene lost 4 bases and the J gene lost 12 bases, with 13 bases spanning the gap. The V gene's germline CDR1 is WSHSY and CDR2 SAAADI. The CDR3 covers 12 residues. CDR3 DNA: TGCGCCAGCAGTGGGAATCCTGCAGGGCAGTTCTTC. It is translated as CASSGNPAGQFF.

J is TRBJ2-5 and V is TRBV7-9; D is perhaps TRBD2 (6 bases). Trimming pared 8 bases from V and 4 bases from J, leaving 20 bases between. The CDR3 consists of 15 residues. Germline V lookup: CDR1 SEHNR, CDR2 FQNEAQ (reference sequence). CDR3 loop: CASGLGGSTRETQYF. The DNA of the CDR3 is TGTGCCAGCGGCCTTGGGGGGTCAACCCGAGAGACCCAGTACTTC.

This chain uses TRBV11-2 with TRBJ2-1; D not certain. V was shortened by 1 base and J by 1 base, with 8 bases between the two germline ends. Per the germline V gene, CDR1 is SGHAT and CDR2 is FQNNGV. CDR3 length equals 15 residues. CDR3 nucleotides: TGTGCCAGCAGCTTAGGGCGGCTATCCTACAATGAGCAGTTCTTC. It specifies CASSLGRLSYNEQFF.